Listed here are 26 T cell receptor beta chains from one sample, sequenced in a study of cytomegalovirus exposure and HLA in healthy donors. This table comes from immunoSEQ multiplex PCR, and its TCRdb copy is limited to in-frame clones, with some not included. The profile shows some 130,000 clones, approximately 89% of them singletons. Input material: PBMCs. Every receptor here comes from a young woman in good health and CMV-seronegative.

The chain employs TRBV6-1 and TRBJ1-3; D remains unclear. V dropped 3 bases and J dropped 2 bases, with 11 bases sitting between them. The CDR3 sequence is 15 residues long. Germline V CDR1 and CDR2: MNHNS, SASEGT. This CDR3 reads CASSDPSKTGNTIYF. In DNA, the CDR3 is TGTGCCAGCAGTGACCCCTCTAAGACTGGAAACACCATATATTTT.

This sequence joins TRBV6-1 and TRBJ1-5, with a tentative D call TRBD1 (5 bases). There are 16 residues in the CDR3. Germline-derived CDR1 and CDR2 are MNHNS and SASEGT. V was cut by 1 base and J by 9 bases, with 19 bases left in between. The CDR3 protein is CASSEGGGDLIGPQHF. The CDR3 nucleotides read TGTGCCAGCAGTGAAGGTGGAGGGGACCTAATTGGGCCCCAGCATTTT.

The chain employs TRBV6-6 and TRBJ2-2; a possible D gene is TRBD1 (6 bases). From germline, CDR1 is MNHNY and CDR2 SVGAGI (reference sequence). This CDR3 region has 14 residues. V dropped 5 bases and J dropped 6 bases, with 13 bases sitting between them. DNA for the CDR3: TGTGCCAGCAGTAGGACAGTGGCAGCCGGGGAGCTGTTTTTT. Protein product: CASSRTVAAGELFF.

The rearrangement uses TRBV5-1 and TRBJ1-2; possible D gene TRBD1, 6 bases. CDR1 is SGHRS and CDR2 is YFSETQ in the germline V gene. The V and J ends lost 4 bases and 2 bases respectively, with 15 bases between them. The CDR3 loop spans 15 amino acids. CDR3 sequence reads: CASSTGHQLNYGYTF. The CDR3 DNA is TGCGCCAGCAGCACGGGACACCAACTAAACTATGGCTACACCTTC.

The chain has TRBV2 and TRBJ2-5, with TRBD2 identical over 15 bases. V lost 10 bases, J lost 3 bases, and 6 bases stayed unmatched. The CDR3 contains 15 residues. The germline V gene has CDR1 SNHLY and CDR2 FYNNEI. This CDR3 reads CATRGLAGGEETQYF. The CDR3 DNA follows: TGTGCCACTAGGGGACTAGCGGGGGGCGAAGAGACCCAGTACTTC.

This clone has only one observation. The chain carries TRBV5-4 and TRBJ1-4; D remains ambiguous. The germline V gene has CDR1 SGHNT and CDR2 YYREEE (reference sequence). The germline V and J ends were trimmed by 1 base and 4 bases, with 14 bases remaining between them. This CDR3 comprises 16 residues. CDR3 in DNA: TGTGCCAGCAGCTTGTTGCGGGGTGTCGATAATGAAAAACTGTTTTTT. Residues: CASSLLRGVDNEKLFF.

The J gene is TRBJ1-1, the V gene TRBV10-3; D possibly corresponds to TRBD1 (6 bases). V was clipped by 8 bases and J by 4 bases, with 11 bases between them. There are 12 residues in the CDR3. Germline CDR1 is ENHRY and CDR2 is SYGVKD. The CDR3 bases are TGTGCCATCGGGGGCCCGGGCACTGAAGCTTTCTTT. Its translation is CAIGGPGTEAFF.

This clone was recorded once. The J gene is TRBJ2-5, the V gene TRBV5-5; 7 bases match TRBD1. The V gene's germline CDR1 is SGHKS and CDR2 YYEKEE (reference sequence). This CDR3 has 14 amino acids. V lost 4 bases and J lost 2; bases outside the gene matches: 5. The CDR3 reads CASSQGQLQETQYF. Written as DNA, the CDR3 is TGTGCCAGCAGCCAGGGACAGTTACAAGAGACCCAGTACTTC.

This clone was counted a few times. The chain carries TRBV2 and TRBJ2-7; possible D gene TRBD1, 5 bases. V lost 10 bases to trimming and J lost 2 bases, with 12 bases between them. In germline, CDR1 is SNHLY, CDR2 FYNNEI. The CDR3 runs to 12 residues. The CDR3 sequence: CATRGGTYEQYF. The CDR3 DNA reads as TGTGCCACTAGGGGTGGGACCTACGAGCAGTACTTC.

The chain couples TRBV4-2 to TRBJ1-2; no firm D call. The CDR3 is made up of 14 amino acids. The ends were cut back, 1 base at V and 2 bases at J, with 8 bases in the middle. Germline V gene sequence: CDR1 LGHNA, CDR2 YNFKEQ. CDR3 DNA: TGTGCCAGCAGCCAAGTGCGTCTGAACTATGGCTACACCTTC. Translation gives CASSQVRLNYGYTF.

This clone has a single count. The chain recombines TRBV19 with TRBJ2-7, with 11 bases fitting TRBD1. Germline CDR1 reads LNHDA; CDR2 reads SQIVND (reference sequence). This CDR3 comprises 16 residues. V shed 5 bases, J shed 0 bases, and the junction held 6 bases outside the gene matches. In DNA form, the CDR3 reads TGTGCCAGTAGTCCCATCGGGACAGGGGGCTCCTACGAGCAGTACTTC. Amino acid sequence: CASSPIGTGGSYEQYF.

In nucleotides, the CDR3 is TGCGCCAGCAGCTTCAGCCTGGAGACTGAGACTCGATACTTC. It specifies CASSFSLETETRYF. The chain combines TRBV5-1 with TRBJ2-7; unclear D gene. V was clipped by 2 bases and J by 13 bases, with 22 bases between them. The CDR3 contains 14 residues. Looked up from germline, CDR1 is SGHRS and CDR2 is YFSETQ.

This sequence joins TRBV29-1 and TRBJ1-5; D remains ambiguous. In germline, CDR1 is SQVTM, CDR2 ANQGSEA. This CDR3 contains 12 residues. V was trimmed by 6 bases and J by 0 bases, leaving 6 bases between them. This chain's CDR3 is CSVRNSNQPQHF. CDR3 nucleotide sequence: TGCAGCGTCAGGAATAGCAATCAGCCCCAGCATTTT.

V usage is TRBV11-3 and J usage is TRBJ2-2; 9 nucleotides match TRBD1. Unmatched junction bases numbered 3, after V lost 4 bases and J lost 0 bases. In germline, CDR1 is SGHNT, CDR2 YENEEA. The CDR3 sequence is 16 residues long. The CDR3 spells CASSYTGGANTGELFF. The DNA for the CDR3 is TGTGCCAGCAGCTATACAGGGGGCGCGAACACCGGGGAGCTGTTTTTT.

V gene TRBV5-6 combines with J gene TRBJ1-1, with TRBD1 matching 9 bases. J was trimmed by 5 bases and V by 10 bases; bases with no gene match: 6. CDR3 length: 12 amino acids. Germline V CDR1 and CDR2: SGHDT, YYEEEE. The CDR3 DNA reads TGTGCCTCCCGGACAGGGGTGACTGAAGCTTTCTTT. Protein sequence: CASRTGVTEAFF.

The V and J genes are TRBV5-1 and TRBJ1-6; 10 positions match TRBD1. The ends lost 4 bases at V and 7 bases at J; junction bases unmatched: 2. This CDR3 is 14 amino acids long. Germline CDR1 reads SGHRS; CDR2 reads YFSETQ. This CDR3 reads CASSRDRGNSPLHF. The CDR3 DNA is TGCGCCAGCAGCCGGGACAGGGGCAATTCACCCCTCCACTTT. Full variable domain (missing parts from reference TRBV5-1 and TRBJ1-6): KAGVTQTPRYLIKTRGQQVTLSCSPISGHRSVSWYQQTPGQGLQFLFEYFSETQRNKGNFPGRFSGRQFSNSRSEMNVSTLELGDSALYLCASSRDRGNSPLHFGNGTRLTVT.

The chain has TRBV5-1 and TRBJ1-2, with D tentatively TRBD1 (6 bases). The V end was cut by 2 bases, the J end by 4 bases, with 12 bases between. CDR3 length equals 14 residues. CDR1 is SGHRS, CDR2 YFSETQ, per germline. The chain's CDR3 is CASSLDRPPYGYTF. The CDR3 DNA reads TGCGCCAGCAGCTTAGACAGGCCGCCCTATGGCTACACCTTC.

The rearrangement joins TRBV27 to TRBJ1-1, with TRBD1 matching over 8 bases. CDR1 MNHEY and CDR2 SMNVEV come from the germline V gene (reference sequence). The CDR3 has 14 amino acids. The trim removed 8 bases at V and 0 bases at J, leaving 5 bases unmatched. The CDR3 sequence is CASSTQGVNTEAFF. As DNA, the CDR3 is TGTGCCAGCTCGACACAGGGGGTGAACACTGAAGCTTTCTTT.

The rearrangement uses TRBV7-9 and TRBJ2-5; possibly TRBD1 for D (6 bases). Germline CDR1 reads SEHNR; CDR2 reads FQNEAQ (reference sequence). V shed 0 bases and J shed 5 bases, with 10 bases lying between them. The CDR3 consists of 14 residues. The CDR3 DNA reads TGTGCCAGCAGCTTAGCGCAGGGGCAGGAGACCCAGTACTTC. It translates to CASSLAQGQETQYF.

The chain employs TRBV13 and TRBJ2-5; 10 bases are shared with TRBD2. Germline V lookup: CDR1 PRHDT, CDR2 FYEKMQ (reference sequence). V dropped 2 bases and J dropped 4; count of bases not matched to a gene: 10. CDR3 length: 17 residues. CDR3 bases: TGTGCCAGCAGCTTACGGCTAGCGGGGGCTCGGGGAGAGACCCAGTACTTC. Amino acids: CASSLRLAGARGETQYF.

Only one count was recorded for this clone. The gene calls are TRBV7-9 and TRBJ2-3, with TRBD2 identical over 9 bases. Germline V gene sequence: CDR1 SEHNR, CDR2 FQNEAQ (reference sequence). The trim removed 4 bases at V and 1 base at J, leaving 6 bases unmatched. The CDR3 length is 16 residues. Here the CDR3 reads CASSSDQRGGTDTQYF. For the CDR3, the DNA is TGTGCCAGCAGCTCAGATCAGCGGGGGGGCACAGATACGCAGTATTTT.

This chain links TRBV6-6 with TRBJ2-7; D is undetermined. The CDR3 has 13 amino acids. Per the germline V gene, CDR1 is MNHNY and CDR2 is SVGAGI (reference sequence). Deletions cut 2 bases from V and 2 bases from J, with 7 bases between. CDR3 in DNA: TGTGCCAGCAGTTACGTCGTAACCTACGAGCAGTACTTC. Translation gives CASSYVVTYEQYF.

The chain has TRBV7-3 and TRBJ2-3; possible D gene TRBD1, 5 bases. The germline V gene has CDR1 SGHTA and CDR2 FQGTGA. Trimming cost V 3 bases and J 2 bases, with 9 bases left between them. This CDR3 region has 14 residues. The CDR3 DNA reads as TGTGCCAGCAGCTTTGGGGCGGTCACAGATACGCAGTATTTT. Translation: CASSFGAVTDTQYF.

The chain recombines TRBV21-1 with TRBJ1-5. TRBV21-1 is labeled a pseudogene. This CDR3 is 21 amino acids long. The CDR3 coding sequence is TGTGCCAGCAGCAAATTTATAAGGGATTGGGGGGACCTTCATAGCAATCAGCCCCAGCATTTT. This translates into CASSKFIRDWGDLHSNQPQHF.

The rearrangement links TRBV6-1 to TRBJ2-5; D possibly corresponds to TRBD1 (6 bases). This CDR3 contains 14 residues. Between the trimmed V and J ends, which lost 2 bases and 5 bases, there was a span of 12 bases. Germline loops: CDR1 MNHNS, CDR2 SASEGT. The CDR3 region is CASSEWGLVETQYF. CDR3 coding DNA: TGTGCCAGCAGTGAATGGGGGCTGGTGGAGACCCAGTACTTC.

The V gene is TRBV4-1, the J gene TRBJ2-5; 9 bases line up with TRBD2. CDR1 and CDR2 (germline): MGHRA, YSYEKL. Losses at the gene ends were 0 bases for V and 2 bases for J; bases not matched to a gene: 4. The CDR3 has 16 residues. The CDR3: CASSQDPGLAQETQYF. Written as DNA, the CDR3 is TGCGCCAGCAGCCAAGATCCGGGACTAGCACAAGAGACCCAGTACTTC.